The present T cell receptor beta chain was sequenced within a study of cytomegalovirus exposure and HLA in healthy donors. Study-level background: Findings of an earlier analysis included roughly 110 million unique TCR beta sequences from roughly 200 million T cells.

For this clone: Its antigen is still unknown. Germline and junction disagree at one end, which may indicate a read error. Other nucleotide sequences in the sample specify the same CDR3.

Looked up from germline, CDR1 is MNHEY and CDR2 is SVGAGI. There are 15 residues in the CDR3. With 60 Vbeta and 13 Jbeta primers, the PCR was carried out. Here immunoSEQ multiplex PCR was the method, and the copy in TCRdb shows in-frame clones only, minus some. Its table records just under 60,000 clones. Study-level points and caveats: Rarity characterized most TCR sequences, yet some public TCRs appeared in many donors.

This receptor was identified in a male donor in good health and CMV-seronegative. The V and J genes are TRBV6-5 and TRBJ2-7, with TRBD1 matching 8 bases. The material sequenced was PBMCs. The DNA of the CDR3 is TGCGCCAGCACCCCGGGACAGGTCGGTGCGGACGAGCAGTACTTC. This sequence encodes CASTPGQVGADEQYF.